The 32 T cell receptor beta chains below come from one sample, sequenced in a study of CD8+CD57+ T cells in acquired aplastic anemia. Patients chosen for sequencing had CD8+CD57+ cells that had expanded, as shown by flow cytometry. It was genomic DNA that served as the template for profiling TCR beta VDJ and CDR3. One entry per CDR3 protein results from TCRdb running MiXCR on the reads. This table holds 300,000 or so distinct CDR3 sequences, approximately 58% found once. Sample: sorted CD4+, CD8+, or CD8+CD57+ T cells (not recorded which) from PBMCs. These receptors were taken from a human donor with aplastic anemia.

The table lists this clonotype with many counts. The V call is TRBV11-2, the J call TRBJ2-1, with D tentatively TRBD2 (5 bases). From germline, CDR1 is SGHAT and CDR2 FQNNGV. This CDR3 contains 16 residues. Trimming removed 1 base from V and 6 bases from J, with 16 bases in between. CDR3 region: CASSLGGLRESNEQFF. The CDR3 nucleotides read TGTGCCAGCAGCTTAGGTGGTCTTAGGGAGAGCAATGAGCAGTTCTTC.

The chain is built from TRBV20-1 and TRBJ1-2; D is undetermined. This CDR3 is 14 amino acids long. V dropped 0 bases and J dropped 5 bases, with 13 bases sitting between them. CDR1 is DFQATT, CDR2 SNEGSKA, per germline (reference sequence). The CDR3 coding sequence is TGCAGTGCTAGAGATCAAGCCAGACCTTATGGCTACACCTTC. Protein sequence: CSARDQARPYGYTF.

In this sample, this clonotype turned up a few times. The chain recombines TRBV20-1 with TRBJ2-3; D uncertain. The CDR3 consists of 15 residues. Trimming took 6 bases from V and 4 from J, leaving 20 bases between them. Germline V gene lookup returns CDR1 DFQATT and CDR2 SNEGSKA (reference sequence). DNA for the CDR3: TGCAGTGCATTAGGGCCGGGCCCCTCCGCAGATACGCAGTATTTT. Translating it yields CSALGPGPSADTQYF.

As to this clonotype: At one end the junction does not follow the germline gene, possibly because of a read error. This rearrangement joins TRBV5-1 to TRBJ2-7; D unclear. The CDR3 consists of 12 residues. CDR1 SGHRS and CDR2 YFSETQ come from the germline V gene. In DNA, the CDR3 is TGTGCCAGCAGCTTACAGTTCTACGAGCAGTACTTC. The encoded protein is CASSLQFYEQYF. The full variable domain, rest sourced from reference TRBV5-1 and TRBJ2-7, is KAGVTQTPRYLIKTRGQQVTLSCSPISGHRSVSWYQQTPGQGLQFLFEYFSETQRNKGNFPGRFSGRQFSNSRSEMNVSTLELGDSALYLCASSLQFYEQYFGPGTRLTVT.

This clonotype was counted only a few times. This chain connects TRBV20-1 to TRBJ2-7; possibly TRBD1 or TRBD2 for D (5 bases each). CDR1 and CDR2 (germline): DFQATT, SNEGSKA (reference sequence). This CDR3 has 14 residues. V lost 6 bases and J 2 bases, leaving 17 bases between the germline ends. In DNA, the CDR3 is TGCAGTGCCAGATCCCGGGACGGAGCCTACGAGCAGTACTTC. Translating gives CSARSRDGAYEQYF.

This clonotype was seen ten or more times. This chain links TRBV19 with TRBJ2-1; D gene unclear. Germline-derived CDR1 and CDR2 are LNHDA and SQIVND (reference sequence). The CDR3 consists of 15 residues. Trimming left V 3 bases short and J 4 bases short, with 13 bases between. The CDR3 spells CASSMSSNGYNEQFF. CDR3 sequence (DNA): TGTGCCAGTAGTATGAGCAGCAATGGGTACAATGAGCAGTTCTTC.

This clonotype was seen ten or more times. The chain has TRBV9 and TRBJ2-5; 12 bases match TRBD2. Germline V CDR1 and CDR2: SGDLS, YYNGEE. The CDR3 extends over 16 amino acids. J was trimmed by 5 bases and V by 4 bases; bases with no gene match: 9. The CDR3 nucleotides read TGTGCCAGCAGCCCGACTAGCGGGAGCGGTTGGGAGACCCAGTACTTC. This codes for CASSPTSGSGWETQYF.

The sample holds many counts of this clonotype. This sequence joins TRBV13 and TRBJ2-6; D is undetermined. Germline CDR1 PRHDT, CDR2 FYEKMQ (reference sequence). The V end lost 4 bases, the J end lost 2 bases, and 9 bases lay between the germline ends. The CDR3 extends over 15 amino acids. The CDR3 DNA is TGTGCCAGCAGCTGGGTGGCGGCTGGGGCCAACGTCCTGACTTTC. As protein: CASSWVAAGANVLTF.

The chain joins TRBV24-1 to TRBJ2-3, with TRBD1 identical over 7 bases. V dropped 5 bases and J dropped 2; count of bases not matched to a gene: 3. This CDR3 has 14 amino acids. The germline CDR1 and CDR2 sequences are KGHDR and SFDVKD. The CDR3 nucleotides are TGTGCCACCAGTGTCGGACAGGACACAGATACGCAGTATTTT. The encoded protein is CATSVGQDTDTQYF.

Only one count was recorded for this clonotype. V is TRBV12-3 or TRBV12-4 and J is TRBJ2-5; perhaps TRBD2 as D (5 bases). V lost 2 bases to trimming and J lost 4 bases, with 17 bases between them. This CDR3 has 16 amino acids. The CDR3 coding sequence is TGTGCCAGCAGTTTATCCGCGTCGGGTCTAGCAGAGACCCAGTACTTC. Amino acid sequence: CASSLSASGLAETQYF.

V usage is TRBV25-1 and J usage is TRBJ2-7, with 9 bases aligning to TRBD1. The CDR3 extends over 14 amino acids. V trimming: 7 bases; J trimming: 2 bases; junction bases outside the gene matches: 6. Germline values: CDR1 MGHDK, CDR2 SYGVNS. This CDR3 reads CASTNRDRAYEQYF. In nucleotides, the CDR3 is TGTGCCAGCACCAACCGGGACAGGGCCTACGAGCAGTACTTC.

As concerns this clonotype: The DNA is left out, because the CDR3 cannot be placed on it with certainty; the CDR3 is given as TCRdb lists it. CDR3 protein: CASSDSTVRGDLRAVLRANVLTF. V gene TRBV6-5 combines with J gene TRBJ2-6; TRBD1, the table's D call, lacks a check against the DNA. The CDR3 has 23 amino acids, counting both end residues. Germline V gene data show CDR1 as MNHEY and CDR2 as SVGAGI.

This chain connects TRBV7-2 to TRBJ2-7; D gene ambiguous. The V gene's germline CDR1 is SGHTA and CDR2 FQGNSA. The CDR3 length is 15 residues. Trimming cost V 5 bases and J 1 base, with 15 bases left between them. CDR3 loop: CASSLTGAGSYEQYF. CDR3 in DNA: TGTGCCAGCAGCCTGACGGGCGCAGGTTCCTACGAGCAGTACTTC.

This sequence joins TRBV9 and TRBJ2-3; D is undetermined. V was cut by 7 bases and J by 2 bases, with 14 bases left in between. In germline, CDR1 is SGDLS, CDR2 YYNGEE. The CDR3 loop spans 14 amino acids. Written as DNA, the CDR3 is TGTGCCAGCTCCGTACTTTCACTCACAGATACGCAGTATTTT. This gives the protein CASSVLSLTDTQYF. Full variable domain (outside the CDR3, taken from reference TRBV9 and TRBJ2-3): DSGVTQTPKHLITATGQRVTLRCSPRSGDLSVYWYQQSLDQGLQFLIQYYNGEERAKGNILERFSAQQFPDLHSELNLSSLELGDSALYFCASSVLSLTDTQYFGPGTRLTVL.

This sequence joins TRBV20-1 and TRBJ2-7; a possible D gene is TRBD1 (7 bases). CDR3 length equals 16 residues. Germline lookup yields CDR1 DFQATT and CDR2 SNEGSKA (reference sequence). V was cut by 2 bases and J by 7 bases, with 24 bases left in between. The CDR3 region is CSARPILRDSALEQYF. The CDR3 region has the DNA TGCAGTGCTAGACCAATTTTGCGGGACAGTGCCCTAGAGCAGTACTTC.

The rearrangement joins TRBV7-9 to TRBJ2-7; 8 bases are shared with TRBD2. V lost 3 bases to trimming and J lost 3 bases; unmatched junction nucleotides: 13. The CDR3 consists of 17 residues. Germline CDR1 SEHNR, CDR2 FQNEAQ (reference sequence). CDR3 DNA sequence: TGTGCCAGCAGCTTTGTTCCTAGCGGGCTAGGGGGCTACGAGCAGTACTTC. Translation: CASSFVPSGLGGYEQYF.

V is TRBV24-1 and J is TRBJ2-7; either TRBD1 or TRBD2 may fit D (5 bases each). Germline assignment: CDR1 KGHDR and CDR2 SFDVKD. The V gene lost 3 bases and the J gene lost 3 bases, with 14 bases spanning the gap. This CDR3 contains 15 residues. The CDR3 is CATSDPDRGVYEQYF. The CDR3, as DNA: TGTGCCACCAGTGATCCCGACAGAGGGGTCTACGAGCAGTACTTC.

This clonotype was seen only once. The chain links TRBV6-1 to TRBJ1-2, with 7 bases that match TRBD1. In germline, CDR1 is MNHNS, CDR2 SASEGT. CDR3 length: 17 residues. Trimming took 10 bases from V and 0 from J; bases not matched to a gene: 17. CDR3: CATLSGQANPSNYGYTF. The CDR3 DNA sequence: TGTGCCACCCTATCCGGACAGGCTAATCCGTCTAACTATGGCTACACCTTC.

Turning to this clonotype: This CDR3 fails to terminate in the conserved phenylalanine or tryptophan, so it likely reflects a read error. In nucleotides, the CDR3 is TGCGCCAGCAGACGGACGAGCTCCTACGAGCAGTACCTC. Translating it yields CASRRTSSYEQYL. The gene calls are TRBV12-3 or TRBV12-4 and TRBJ2-7; D call uncertain. This CDR3 spans 13 amino acids.

There are many counts of this clonotype. The chain is built from TRBV29-1 and TRBJ2-7; possibly TRBD2 for D (6 bases). Germline assignment: CDR1 SQVTM and CDR2 ANQGSEA. This CDR3 has 12 amino acids. Deletions cut 3 bases from V and 9 bases from J, with 15 bases between. Written as DNA, the CDR3 is TGCAGCGTTGAGTTGGGAGTGGGGGGGCAGTACTTC. Its translation is CSVELGVGGQYF.

This clonotype was detected only a few times. The chain joins TRBV20-1 to TRBJ2-7; 9 nucleotides match TRBD1. The CDR3 has 14 amino acids. The V gene end was trimmed by 0 bases and the J gene end by 3 bases; junction bases not matched to a gene: 3. CDR1 is DFQATT and CDR2 is SNEGSKA in the germline V gene (reference sequence). The CDR3 coding sequence is TGCAGTGCTAGAGATCGGACAGGGGACTACGAGCAGTACTTC. As protein: CSARDRTGDYEQYF.

In its sample, this clonotype was seen a few times. The J gene is TRBJ1-1, the V gene TRBV7-6; 8 nucleotides line up with TRBD1. The CDR3 spans 19 residues. Germline V gene lookup returns CDR1 SGHVS and CDR2 FNYEAQ. The J segment lost 3 bases and the V segment lost 1 base, leaving 16 bases of the junction unmatched. The chain's CDR3 is CASSLEWGGTGLGDTEAFF. The CDR3 coding sequence is TGTGCCAGCAGCTTAGAGTGGGGAGGGACAGGCCTAGGGGACACTGAAGCTTTCTTT. The variable domain in full, completed from reference TRBV7-6 and TRBJ1-1, reads GAGVSQSPRYKVTKRGQDVALRCDPISGHVSLYWYRQALGQGPEFLTYFNYEAQQDKSGLPNDRFSAERPEGSISTLTIQRTEQRDSAMYRCASSLEWGGTGLGDTEAFFGQGTRLTVV.

This clonotype was observed many times. CDR3 residues: CASRPLRGADSPLHF. In nucleotides, the CDR3 is TGTGCCAGCAGGCCCTTGCGAGGGGCAGATTCACCCCTCCACTTT. This chain connects TRBV6-5 to TRBJ1-6; D might be TRBD1 (5 bases). CDR3 length: 15 amino acids. The germline V gene has CDR1 MNHEY and CDR2 SVGAGI. Trimming pared 6 bases from V and 8 bases from J, leaving 17 bases between.

In its sample, this clonotype was seen a few times. The V gene is TRBV7-2, the J gene TRBJ2-7; D gene ambiguous. Germline-derived CDR1 and CDR2 are SGHTA and FQGNSA. The length of the CDR3 is 14 residues. The V and J ends lost 1 base and 3 bases respectively, with 10 bases between them. In DNA, the CDR3 is TGTGCCAGCAGCTTAGACAGTTCAGGCTACGAGCAGTACTTC. As protein: CASSLDSSGYEQYF.

This clonotype appeared many times. This chain uses TRBV2 with TRBJ2-5, with a weak D call TRBD2 (6 bases). Germline values: CDR1 SNHLY, CDR2 FYNNEI. This CDR3 region has 13 residues. V shed 4 bases and J shed 2 bases, with 8 bases lying between them. The CDR3 spells CASSGLVQETQYF. For the CDR3, the DNA is TGTGCCAGCAGTGGACTAGTACAAGAGACCCAGTACTTC.

This clonotype was picked up many times. The CDR3: CGTSLYYGYTF. The CDR3 region has the DNA TGTGGTACAAGCCTCTACTATGGCTACACCTTC. The rearrangement uses TRBV19 and TRBJ1-2; D unclear. The CDR3 loop spans 11 amino acids. Germline CDR1 is LNHDA and CDR2 is SQIVND (reference sequence).

This clonotype was picked up many times. The chain is built from TRBV18 and TRBJ1-5, with TRBD1 matching over 8 bases. This CDR3 is 13 amino acids long. Germline CDR1 is KGHSH and CDR2 is LQKENI. V shed 3 bases and J 6 bases; nucleotides not matched to a gene: 1. CDR3 amino acids: CASSPDRVQPQHF. CDR3 DNA sequence: TGTGCCAGCTCACCGGACAGGGTTCAGCCCCAGCATTTT.

This clonotype was picked up one time. The V gene is TRBV7-8, the J gene TRBJ1-3; D is perhaps TRBD1 (5 bases). This CDR3 spans 17 amino acids. V lost 0 bases and J 0 bases, leaving 12 bases between the germline ends. Germline V gene sequence: CDR1 SGHVS, CDR2 FQNEAQ. CDR3 DNA: TGTGCCAGCAGCTTAGCGCAGGGAATGAGCTCTGGAAACACCATATATTTT. The encoded protein is CASSLAQGMSSGNTIYF. Full variable domain (missing parts from reference TRBV7-8 and TRBJ1-3): GAGVSQSPRYKVAKRGQDVALRCDPISGHVSLFWYQQALGQGPEFLTYFQNEAQLDKSGLPSDRFFAERPEGSVSTLKIQRTQQEDSAVYLCASSLAQGMSSGNTIYFGEGSWLTVV.

The rearrangement uses TRBV7-9 and TRBJ2-3; 7 positions match TRBD2. The germline CDR1 and CDR2 sequences are SEHNR and FQNEAQ (reference sequence). The CDR3 has 14 amino acids. J gave up 2 bases and V 5 bases, and 4 bases lay outside the gene matches. The CDR3 DNA reads TGTGCCAGCAGCGGGGGGGAGAACACAGATACGCAGTATTTT. This translates into CASSGGENTDTQYF.

This clonotype showed up just once. V is TRBV9 and J is TRBJ2-5; 8 nucleotides line up with TRBD1. The germline V gene encodes CDR1 SGDLS and CDR2 YYNGEE. Losses at the gene ends were 3 bases for V and 4 bases for J; bases not matched to a gene: 8. This CDR3 comprises 15 residues. For the CDR3, the DNA is TGTGCCAGCAGCGCGACAGGGGCTGTCCCAGAGACCCAGTACTTC. Amino acid sequence: CASSATGAVPETQYF.

The chain combines TRBV15 with TRBJ2-7, with TRBD1 matching 8 bases. J gave up 0 bases and V 3 bases, and 1 base lay outside the gene matches. The CDR3 runs 14 residues. CDR1 is LNHNV and CDR2 is YYDKDF in the germline V gene (reference sequence). CDR3 in DNA: TGTGCCACCAGCAGGGACAGGGTCTCCTACGAGCAGTACTTC. It translates to CATSRDRVSYEQYF.

This chain joins TRBV2 and TRBJ2-7; the D call may be TRBD1 or TRBD2 (5 bases each). The V gene's germline CDR1 is SNHLY and CDR2 FYNNEI. The CDR3 runs to 13 residues. Between the trimmed V and J ends, which lost 4 bases and 9 bases, there was a span of 16 bases. CDR3 nucleotides: TGTGCCAGCAGTGGGGACCTCTTAACGGGGCAGTACTTC. Translated, it gives CASSGDLLTGQYF.